Below are 23 T cell receptor beta chains sequenced from a single sample in a study of blood T cell repertoires in COVID-19 (dated by TCRdb to the early 2020s). Library preparation was by the immunoSEQ multiplex PCR assay. TCRdb took this table from immuneACCESS and kept in-frame rearrangements with V and J called. Such tables lack part of the clones; where checked against another copy, unresolved V genes explain under half of the gap, and the rest is unexplained. The sample has under 200,000 clones on record, approximately 80% of them singletons. The top ten clones comprise approximately 1.4% of the sample. The sample comprised peripheral blood. The receptors were sampled from a human donor in a cohort sampled during active COVID-19.

This rearrangement joins TRBV6-5 to TRBJ1-1, with 9 bases fitting TRBD1. The CDR3 covers 14 residues. J was trimmed by 1 base and V by 6 bases; bases with no gene match: 3. Germline V lookup: CDR1 MNHEY, CDR2 SVGAGI. The CDR3 protein is CASSHRGRNTEAFF. CDR3 DNA sequence: TGTGCCAGCAGCCACAGGGGGCGGAACACTGAAGCTTTCTTT.

This clone was picked up a small number of times. The gene calls are TRBV3-1 (or the pseudogene TRBV3-2) and TRBJ1-3; possibly TRBD1 for D (6 bases). Between the trimmed V and J ends, which lost 4 bases and 0 bases, there was a span of 10 bases. CDR1 and CDR2 from the germline V gene are LGHDT and YNNKEL (reference sequence). CDR3 length: 15 amino acids. CDR3 sequence reads: CASSRTESSGNTIYF. In DNA, the CDR3 is TGTGCCAGCAGCCGGACAGAGAGCTCTGGAAACACCATATATTTT.

This sequence joins TRBV12-5 and TRBJ1-1, with D perhaps matching TRBD1 (6 bases). The germline V gene encodes CDR1 LGHNT and CDR2 FRNRAP. Trimming shortened V by 1 base and J by 2 bases, and 17 bases separated the two germline ends. The CDR3 is 17 amino acids. Here the CDR3 DNA reads TGTGCTAGTGGTTTGGCGAGCCGGGGGGGCCTCAACACTGAAGCTTTCTTT. Protein product: CASGLASRGGLNTEAFF.

The chain joins TRBV3-1 (or the pseudogene TRBV3-2) to TRBJ1-4; D is perhaps TRBD1 (6 bases). V was clipped by 8 bases and J by 4 bases, with 17 bases between them. Looked up from germline, CDR1 is LGHDT and CDR2 is YNNKEL (reference sequence). The CDR3 spans 15 residues. CDR3 region: CASRHSTGINEKLFF. CDR3 coding DNA: TGTGCCAGCCGGCATTCTACAGGGATTAATGAAAAACTGTTTTTT.

V usage is TRBV3-1 (or the pseudogene TRBV3-2) and J usage is TRBJ2-7, with D possibly matching TRBD1 (5 bases). The V end lost 8 bases, the J end lost 1 base, and 12 bases lay between the germline ends. The CDR3 has 13 amino acids. The V gene's germline CDR1 is LGHDT and CDR2 YNNKEL (reference sequence). The CDR3 spells CASVDKWSYEQYF. DNA of the CDR3: TGTGCCAGCGTGGACAAGTGGTCCTACGAGCAGTACTTC.

The chain combines TRBV23-1 with TRBJ2-7, with TRBD1 as a possible D gene (5 bases). Being an ORF, TRBV23-1 has a function that is uncertain. The CDR3 extends over 17 amino acids. With 2 bases removed from V and 3 bases from J, the gap between germline ends came to 20 bases. CDR3 DNA sequence: TGCGCCAGCAGTCAACCCATGGGGCCCGCGAACCACTACGAGCAGTACTTC. It encodes CASSQPMGPANHYEQYF.

This chain uses TRBV2 with TRBJ2-2; the match to TRBD1 covers 7 bases. The J segment lost 1 base and the V segment lost 7 bases, leaving 0 bases of the junction unmatched. The CDR3 covers 13 residues. Germline CDR1 and CDR2: SNHLY and FYNNEI. This CDR3 is CASTGGNTGELFF. The CDR3, as DNA: TGTGCCAGCACAGGGGGGAACACCGGGGAGCTGTTTTTT.

The V gene is TRBV27, the J gene TRBJ1-5, with 8 bases aligning to TRBD1. Germline V gene data show CDR1 as MNHEY and CDR2 as SMNVEV (reference sequence). V lost 5 bases to trimming and J lost 1 base; unmatched junction nucleotides: 4. The CDR3 has 15 amino acids. In DNA form, the CDR3 reads TGTGCCAGCAGTACGACAGGGGCCAGCAATCAGCCCCAGCATTTT. This translates into CASSTTGASNQPQHF.

V usage is TRBV18 and J usage is TRBJ1-1, with TRBD1 identical over 9 bases. The length of the CDR3 is 14 residues. Germline V gene lookup returns CDR1 KGHSH and CDR2 LQKENI. V dropped 5 bases and J dropped 7; count of bases not matched to a gene: 8. CDR3 in amino acids: CASSFTGGIGEAFF. In DNA, the CDR3 is TGTGCCAGCTCATTCACAGGGGGCATCGGTGAAGCTTTCTTT.

In its sample, this clone was seen once. CDR3 sequence (DNA): TGTGCCAGCAGCCAAGGGACAGGGAACGGGGCCAACGTCCTGACTTTC. This codes for CASSQGTGNGANVLTF. The chain couples TRBV3-1 (or the pseudogene TRBV3-2) to TRBJ2-6; TRBD1 agrees at 8 bases. CDR1 and CDR2 from the germline V gene are LGHDT and YNNKEL (reference sequence). The CDR3 extends over 16 amino acids. V shed 1 base, J shed 4 bases, and the junction held 3 bases outside the gene matches.

This chain links TRBV6-1 with TRBJ1-5, with TRBD1 matching over 9 bases. Germline V lookup: CDR1 MNHNS, CDR2 SASEGT. The length of the CDR3 is 16 residues. Trimming at V came to 3 bases and at J to 2 bases, leaving 5 bases not matched to a gene. The CDR3 is CASSDRRQGGNQPQHF. The CDR3 bases are TGTGCCAGCAGTGATCGGAGACAGGGGGGCAATCAGCCCCAGCATTTT.

V usage is TRBV3-1 (or the pseudogene TRBV3-2) and J usage is TRBJ1-2; D possibly corresponds to TRBD1 (6 bases). The ends were cut back, 2 bases at V and 4 bases at J, with 17 bases in the middle. Per germline, CDR1 LGHDT and CDR2 YNNKEL (reference sequence). CDR3 size: 16 residues. Here the CDR3 reads CASSQMMTDSSYGYTF. Here the CDR3 DNA reads TGTGCCAGCAGCCAAATGATGACGGACAGCTCCTATGGCTACACCTTC.

The chain employs TRBV27 and TRBJ1-2, with D perhaps matching TRBD1 (6 bases). Germline V gene lookup returns CDR1 MNHEY and CDR2 SMNVEV (reference sequence). V was pared by 3 bases and J by 4 bases, with 15 bases between. The CDR3 totals 15 residues. The CDR3 loop reads CASSFTSTGLYGYTF. CDR3 DNA: TGTGCCAGCAGTTTTACCTCGACAGGACTCTATGGCTACACCTTC.

The chain employs TRBV7-2 and TRBJ1-1; tentatively, D is TRBD1 (5 bases). V shed 1 base and J shed 1 base, with 10 bases lying between them. CDR3 length: 15 amino acids. The germline gives CDR1 SGHTA, CDR2 FQGNSA. The CDR3 DNA follows: TGTGCCAGCAGCTTAGTCGTGGGGGGGAACACTGAAGCTTTCTTT. As protein: CASSLVVGGNTEAFF.

This rearrangement joins TRBV11-2 to TRBJ1-6; TRBD1 is a possible D gene (6 bases). This CDR3 is built from 14 residues. V lost 5 bases and J lost 6, with 11 bases in between. Germline V gene lookup returns CDR1 SGHAT and CDR2 FQNNGV. As DNA, the CDR3 is TGTGCCAGCAGCCTTGGACAGTTTAATTCACCCCTCCACTTT. This encodes CASSLGQFNSPLHF.

The chain couples TRBV5-8 to TRBJ2-1, with TRBD2 identical over 12 bases. This CDR3 spans 16 amino acids. From germline, CDR1 is SGHTS and CDR2 YDEGEE. V lost 4 bases, J lost 3 bases, and 5 bases stayed unmatched. CDR3 in amino acids: CASSRRLAGVYNEQFF. DNA for the CDR3: TGTGCCAGCAGCCGAAGACTAGCGGGAGTCTACAATGAGCAGTTCTTC.

The rearrangement links TRBV12-3 or TRBV12-4 to TRBJ1-2; D gene unclear. The V gene lost 3 bases and the J gene lost 7 bases, with 6 bases spanning the gap. This CDR3 is built from 11 residues. The CDR3 loop is CASSFGAGYTF. The DNA of the CDR3 is TGTGCCAGCAGTTTTGGAGCTGGCTACACCTTC.

The chain combines TRBV18 with TRBJ1-1; D gene ambiguous. Germline V gives CDR1 KGHSH, CDR2 LQKENI. This CDR3 contains 13 residues. Trimming removed 10 bases from V and 0 bases from J, with 12 bases in between. The CDR3 spells CATCRGMNTEAFF. The CDR3 nucleotides read TGTGCCACCTGCCGCGGGATGAACACTGAAGCTTTCTTT. Supplemented by reference TRBV18 and TRBJ1-1, the full variable domain reads NAGVMQNPRHLVRRRGQEARLRCSPMKGHSHVYWYRQLPEEGLKFMVYLQKENIIDESGMPKERFSAEFPKEGPSILRIQQVVRGDSAAYFCATCRGMNTEAFFGQGTRLTVV.

The chain recombines TRBV7-2 with TRBJ1-1, with D maybe TRBD1 (5 bases). Trimming removed 1 base from V and 7 bases from J, with 13 bases in between. Germline CDR1 reads SGHTA; CDR2 reads FQGNSA. The CDR3 covers 14 residues. CDR3 in amino acids: CASSLGLRGDEAFF. CDR3 sequence (DNA): TGTGCCAGCAGCTTAGGCCTTCGGGGGGATGAAGCTTTCTTT.

Comment on this clone: A read error may account for a junction end that differs from germline. The chain joins TRBV7-7 to TRBJ2-7; no definite D call. The CDR3 spans 14 residues. In germline, CDR1 is SSHAT, CDR2 FNYEAQ (reference sequence). DNA for the CDR3: TGTGCTAGCAGCTTAGGTCCGCTAGCCTACGAGCAGTACTTC. Protein: CASSLGPLAYEQYF.

This clone was seen only a few times. The V call is TRBV7-2, the J call TRBJ1-1; 7 bases align to TRBD1. This CDR3 spans 13 amino acids. V dropped 3 bases and J dropped 11; count of bases not matched to a gene: 9. CDR1 and CDR2 from the germline V gene are SGHTA and FQGNSA. CDR3 nucleotides: TGTGCCAGCAGCTTCAGGGACAGCCTTGAGGCTTTCTTT. Amino acid sequence: CASSFRDSLEAFF.

V and J are TRBV7-3 and TRBJ2-3; TRBD1 agrees at 8 bases. After removal of 2 bases from V and 3 bases from J, the junction contained 7 bases not matched to a gene. Germline-derived CDR1 and CDR2 are SGHTA and FQGTGA. The CDR3 has 16 amino acids. The CDR3 reads CASSLGPGGQTDTQYF. The CDR3, as DNA: TGTGCCAGCAGCTTAGGGCCAGGGGGCCAGACAGATACGCAGTATTTT.

This chain uses TRBV3-1 (or the pseudogene TRBV3-2) with TRBJ1-4, with D uncertain. Germline V gene lookup returns CDR1 LGHDT and CDR2 YNNKEL (reference sequence). The CDR3 length is 15 residues. Trimming stripped 0 bases from V and 0 bases from J, with 5 bases between. The CDR3 reads CASSQDTTTNEKLFF. CDR3 nucleotides: TGTGCCAGCAGCCAAGATACAACAACTAATGAAAAACTGTTTTTT.